This section outlines one T cell receptor beta chain sequence together with its context. These data are taken from a study of blood T cell repertoires in COVID-19. Study-level background: Material from acute and convalescent COVID-19 was sourced from the United States, Italy and Spain.

CDR3 length equals 15 residues. Germline assignment: CDR1 LNHDA and CDR2 SQIVND (reference sequence). V was pared by 7 bases and J by 2 bases, with 15 bases between. The repertoire was sequenced with immunoSEQ multiplex PCR; TCRdb's copy has only in-frame clones and lacks some. In the table there are approximately 300,000 clones, 75% to 90% of which are singletons. The gene calls are TRBV19 and TRBJ1-3; D unclear. The TCR comes from a man aged 35 to 55 with acute or convalescent COVID-19. The sequenced sample consisted of peripheral blood. The DNA of the CDR3 is TGTGCCAGTACCGGAGACTTCTACGCTGGAAACACCATATATTTT. This encodes CASTGDFYAGNTIYF.